One T cell receptor (beta chain) is described in this entry. Its cognate antigen has yet to be identified. No qualities accompany the bases; no much larger clone lies one base away. V loses 6 bases at its end and J loses 3 bases; junction bases beyond the gene matches: 3. Including cysteine and phenylalanine, the CDR3 has 14 amino acids. Only CDR3 DNA is held: 42 bases, read in frame from base 1. As encoded in the germline V gene, CDR1 is ENHRY while CDR2 is SYGVKD. The data belong to a study of CD8 T cells in Susac syndrome (dated by TCRdb to about 2019). At the level of the whole study: Repertoire sequencing was used to test whether CD8+ T cell activation and differentiation in Susac syndrome was antigen driven. Broader findings and caveats from the paper: The study acknowledged that relatively few individuals were included in the TCR sequencing and HLA analysis.

RNA was extracted using the RNeasy kit, and roughly 0.5 to 1 microgram was reverse transcribed with random hexamers. TCR beta CDR3 regions were amplified with the immunoSEQ multiplex PCR assay covering 54 Vbeta and 13 Jbeta segments. PCR amplification bias was corrected using a synthetic template baseline for primer optimization and computational correction. The published analysis was carried out like this. Only productive sequences were kept, with reads annotated to V, D and J genes according to IMGT and analyzed in immunoSEQ Analyzer. Clonality was calculated as one minus the Shannon entropy normalized by log2 of the number of productive unique sequences. For each patient and control, public and private clones were evaluated within the 100 most prevalent clones. Clones were defined as Susac-specific if absent from the healthy and MS cohorts, from 900 to 1,200 published viral clones and from other ImmuneACCESS disease sequences. In-frame beta chains were kept once TCRdb had trimmed the public reads at Q25 with fastp and called clones with MiXCR. When rows share a CDR3 protein, they turn into one entry using the most common DNA and genes. None of the V and J calls come from the authors' own analysis; TCRdb made them. This sample holds just under 150,000 distinct CDR3 sequences; approximately 93% were observed only once. Over 0.07% of the sample lies in the top ten.

Peripheral blood CD8+ and CD4+ T cells from healthy donors, Susac syndrome patients and multiple sclerosis patients were profiled using high-throughput TCR beta sequencing. The healthy donors served as controls matched for age and sex. Bulk CD8+ and CD4+ T cells were purified by magnetic negative isolation, while CD8+ TEMRA cells were enriched using FACS. Blood was collected in EDTA tubes and processed within 24 hours, with PBMCs isolated through density gradient centrifugation. PBMCs intended for TCR sequencing were frozen in liquid nitrogen and were later thawed in a 37 degrees C water bath. Purity of sorted or isolated CD4+, CD8+ and CD8+ TEMRA cells was at least 90%.

The chain was built from TRBV10-3 and TRBJ2-3; 10 of the junction bases match TRBD1. The sequence was obtained from a human donor in good health. The sequencing input was CD4+ T cells from PBMCs. The CDR3 in this case is CAIRPGQGTDTQYF. The sequenced DNA: TGTGCCATCAGACCGGGACAGGGGACAGATACGCAGTATTTT.